Listed here is a single TCR beta chain. The data derive from a study of neurological immune-mediated disorders. Germline-derived CDR1 and CDR2 are MDHEN and SYDVKM. CDR3 length equals 19 residues. V lost 5 bases, J lost 3 bases, and 17 bases stayed unmatched. Healthy controls were blood bank volunteers in Maryland, USA. 5'RACE employing 10-nucleotide random UMIs yielded the cDNA. TCRdb fed the 5' RACE reads into MiXCR, producing one record per CDR3 protein. The repertoire holds under 60,000 distinct CDR3 sequences, with around 25% as singletons. Specimen: PBMCs. This receptor was obtained from a woman aged 70-85 years in good health. The V gene is TRBV28, the J gene TRBJ1-3; 9 nucleotides agree with TRBD1. The CDR3 region is CASSTTGGTGKDFGNTIYF. The CDR3 coding sequence is TGTGCCAGCAGTACCACCGGAGGGACAGGGAAGGATTTTGGAAACACCATATATTTT.